At least ten counts were recorded for the clone carrying this T cell receptor beta chain. What it recognizes is unknown. This sample was taken from a study of response to subunit inactivated influenza vaccine. Study-level points and caveats: Authors suggested each seasonal flu vaccination may recruit only limited numbers of new T cells.

Germline CDR1 reads SGHKS; CDR2 reads YYEKEE (reference sequence). The V end was cut by 4 bases, the J end by 4 bases, with 6 bases between. The CDR3 is 13 residues long. MiXCR, applied by TCRdb to the RT-PCR reads, yields one record per CDR3 protein. This table holds around 750,000 distinct CDR3 sequences, approximately 22% found once. The sequence was collected from a man aged 45-60 years who received an inactivated influenza vaccine. The sequences come from PBMCs from blood, collected around 5 days after vaccination. V and J are TRBV5-5 and TRBJ1-6; D gene ambiguous. CDR3 amino acids: CASSRGYNSPLHF. The CDR3 coding sequence is TGTGCCAGCAGCCGTGGGTATAATTCACCCCTCCACTTT.